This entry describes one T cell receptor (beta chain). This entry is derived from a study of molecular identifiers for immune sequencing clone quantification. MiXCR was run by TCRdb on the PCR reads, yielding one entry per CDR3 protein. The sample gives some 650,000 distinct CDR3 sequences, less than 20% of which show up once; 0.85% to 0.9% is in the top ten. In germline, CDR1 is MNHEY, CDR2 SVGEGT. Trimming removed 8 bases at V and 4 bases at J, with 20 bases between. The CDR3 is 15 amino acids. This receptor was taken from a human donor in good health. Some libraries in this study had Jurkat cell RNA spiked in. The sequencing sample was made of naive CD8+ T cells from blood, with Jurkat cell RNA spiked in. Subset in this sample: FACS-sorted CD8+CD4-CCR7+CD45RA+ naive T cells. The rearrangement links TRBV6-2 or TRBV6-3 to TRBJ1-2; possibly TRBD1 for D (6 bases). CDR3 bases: TGTGCCAGCGGCACAGGGATTGCCCCCATCTATGGCTACACCTTC. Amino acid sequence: CASGTGIAPIYGYTF.